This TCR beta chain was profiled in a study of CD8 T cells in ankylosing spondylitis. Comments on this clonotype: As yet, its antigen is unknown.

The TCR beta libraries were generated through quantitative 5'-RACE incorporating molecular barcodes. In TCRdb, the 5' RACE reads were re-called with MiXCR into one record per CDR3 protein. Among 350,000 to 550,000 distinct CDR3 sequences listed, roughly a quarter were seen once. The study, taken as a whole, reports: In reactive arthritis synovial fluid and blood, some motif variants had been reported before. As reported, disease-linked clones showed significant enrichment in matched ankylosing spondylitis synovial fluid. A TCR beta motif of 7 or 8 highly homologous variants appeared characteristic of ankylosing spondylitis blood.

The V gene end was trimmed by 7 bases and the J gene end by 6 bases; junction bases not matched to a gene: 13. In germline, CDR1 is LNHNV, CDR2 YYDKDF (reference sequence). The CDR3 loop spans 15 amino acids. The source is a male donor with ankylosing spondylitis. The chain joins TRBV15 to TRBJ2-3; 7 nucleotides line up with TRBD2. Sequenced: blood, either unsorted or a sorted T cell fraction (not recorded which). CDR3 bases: TGTGCCACCAAGGTGGGCGGGAGTTTTTTCGATACGCAGTATTTT. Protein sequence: CATKVGGSFFDTQYF.